This T cell receptor (beta chain) comes out of a study of T cells in Graves' hyperthyroidism and ophthalmopathy. General study points: Ophthalmopathy was distinguished from stable hyperthyroidism by 13 V-J signatures.

As for this clonotype: Its specificity is not known.

The investigators amplified TCR beta CDR3 regions from RNA transcripts. HTBI primers were the set used in a first-round RT-PCR of the TCR CDR3. Each CDR3 protein gets one entry after TCRdb re-called the multiplex PCR reads with MiXCR. The table records under 450,000 distinct CDR3 sequences, more than 15% of them present only once. In patients aged 18 to 65, hyperthyroidism was newly diagnosed, with duration under 2 months. The V segment lost 5 bases and the J segment 3 bases; nucleotides outside the gene matches: 7. Looked up from germline, CDR1 is MNHEY and CDR2 is SMNVEV (reference sequence). The CDR3 contains 15 residues.

The clonotype was recovered from a woman between 18 and 30 years old with Graves' hyperthyroidism. Material for sequencing was blood. This rearrangement joins TRBV27 to TRBJ2-7; 10 positions match TRBD2. CDR3 in amino acids: CASSPSGGARYEQYF. Here the CDR3 DNA reads TGTGCCAGCAGTCCGAGCGGGGGGGCACGCTACGAGCAGTACTTC.